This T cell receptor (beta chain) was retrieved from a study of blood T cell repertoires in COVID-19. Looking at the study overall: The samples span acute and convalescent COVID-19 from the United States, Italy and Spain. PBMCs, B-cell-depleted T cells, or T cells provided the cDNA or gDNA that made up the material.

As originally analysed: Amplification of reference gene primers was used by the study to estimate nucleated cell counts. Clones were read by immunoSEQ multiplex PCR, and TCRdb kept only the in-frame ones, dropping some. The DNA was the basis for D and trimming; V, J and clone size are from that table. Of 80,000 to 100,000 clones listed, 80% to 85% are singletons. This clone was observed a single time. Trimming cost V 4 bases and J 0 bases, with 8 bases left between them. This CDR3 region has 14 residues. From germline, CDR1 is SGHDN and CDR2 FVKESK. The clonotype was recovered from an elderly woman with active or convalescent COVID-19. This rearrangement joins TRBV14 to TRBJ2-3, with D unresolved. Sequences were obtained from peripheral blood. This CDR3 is CASSPTTSTDTQYF. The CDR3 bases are TGTGCCAGCAGCCCGACGACTAGCACAGATACGCAGTATTTT.